The 17 T cell receptor beta chains given below trace back to one sample, sequenced in a study of T cells in localized non-small cell lung cancer (dated by TCRdb to 2020 to 2022). Library preparation employed the immunoSEQ multiplex PCR assay. TCRdb took this table from immuneACCESS and kept in-frame rearrangements with V and J called. Such tables lack part of the clones; where checked against another copy, unresolved V genes explain under half of the gap, and the rest is unexplained. The sample profile shows about 40,000 clones; roughly 90% of them were found once. About 11% of the sample rests with the top ten. The sequences come from PBMCs, collected before any cancer treatment. The receptors originated from a woman between 35 and 75 years old with stage II lung adenocarcinoma.

This sequence joins TRBV12-5 and TRBJ1-1; D is unclear. This CDR3 has 13 amino acids. The germline V and J ends were trimmed by 8 bases and 1 base, with 11 bases remaining between them. The germline CDR1 and CDR2 sequences are LGHNT and FRNRAP. In nucleotides, the CDR3 is TGTGCTAGTAGCCTCGAGGGGAACACTGAAGCTTTCTTT. Its translation is CASSLEGNTEAFF.

The chain has TRBV6-6 and TRBJ2-3; 10 bases align to TRBD1. V trimming: 0 bases; J trimming: 1 base; junction bases outside the gene matches: 1. CDR1 MNHNY and CDR2 SVGAGI come from the germline V gene (reference sequence). The length of the CDR3 is 16 residues. In DNA form, the CDR3 reads TGTGCCAGCAGTTACTCTGGGACAGGGGGCACAGATACGCAGTATTTT. Its protein product is CASSYSGTGGTDTQYF.

The rearrangement uses TRBV7-9 and TRBJ2-1, with D possibly being TRBD2 (6 bases). Trimming pared 5 bases from V and 0 bases from J, leaving 14 bases between. The CDR3 spans 16 residues. Germline V gives CDR1 SEHNR, CDR2 FQNEAQ (reference sequence). Written as DNA, the CDR3 is TGTGCCAGCAGCCATGGCGGGGTTAGCTCCTACAATGAGCAGTTCTTC. It encodes CASSHGGVSSYNEQFF.

The gene calls are TRBV19 and TRBJ1-5; no firm D call. CDR3 size: 13 residues. Germline values: CDR1 LNHDA, CDR2 SQIVND (reference sequence). Trimming pared 0 bases from V and 7 bases from J, leaving 7 bases between. CDR3 sequence: CASSIDTVQPQHF. CDR3 coding DNA: TGTGCCAGTAGTATAGATACTGTCCAGCCCCAGCATTTT.

This clone has only one observation. V gene TRBV5-4 combines with J gene TRBJ1-6, with 9 positions matching TRBD1. After removal of 3 bases from V and 0 bases from J, the junction contained 4 bases not matched to a gene. This CDR3 has 17 residues. From germline, CDR1 is SGHNT and CDR2 YYREEE (reference sequence). Here the CDR3 reads CASSSQGASSYNSPLHF. The CDR3 DNA sequence: TGTGCCAGCAGCTCACAGGGGGCGAGCTCCTATAATTCACCCCTCCACTTT.

The chain carries TRBV10-1 and TRBJ2-7; no reliable D call. The CDR3 sequence is 13 residues long. CDR1 is WNHNN and CDR2 is SYGVQD in the germline V gene (reference sequence). The V and J ends lost 2 bases and 0 bases respectively, with 5 bases between them. CDR3 sequence reads: CASSEVPSYEQYF. The CDR3 nucleotides read TGCGCCAGCAGTGAGGTCCCCTCCTACGAGCAGTACTTC.

The CDR3 spells CASSIDRGNTIYF. The CDR3, as DNA: TGTGCCAGTAGTATCGACAGGGGAAACACCATATATTTT. This sequence joins TRBV19 and TRBJ1-3; D possibly corresponds to TRBD1 (6 bases). V lost 3 bases and J lost 4, with 7 bases in between. Germline V gene lookup returns CDR1 LNHDA and CDR2 SQIVND (reference sequence). The CDR3 is 13 residues long. Full variable domain (rest looked up from reference TRBV19 and TRBJ1-3): DGGITQSPKYLFRKEGQNVTLSCEQNLNHDAMYWYRQDPGQGLRLIYYSQIVNDFQKGDIAEGYSVSREKKESFPLTVTSAQKNPTAFYLCASSIDRGNTIYFGEGSWLTVV.

The rearrangement joins TRBV2 to TRBJ1-5; D ambiguous. Germline V CDR1 and CDR2: SNHLY, FYNNEI. Trimming removed 6 bases at V and 0 bases at J, with 9 bases between. This CDR3 has 14 residues. Here the CDR3 reads CASRTGFSNQPQHF. The DNA of the CDR3 is TGTGCCAGCAGGACGGGGTTTAGCAATCAGCCCCAGCATTTT.

The genes are TRBV28 and TRBJ2-7; TRBD2 aligns across 11 bases. This CDR3 region has 17 residues. Germline V gene lookup returns CDR1 MDHEN and CDR2 SYDVKM. V dropped 5 bases and J dropped 5; count of bases not matched to a gene: 14. The CDR3 protein is CASSPRISGGARDEQYF. DNA of the CDR3: TGTGCCAGCAGTCCTCGGATTAGCGGGGGGGCCCGGGACGAGCAGTACTTC.

This rearrangement joins TRBV19 to TRBJ1-2; D ambiguous. Germline lookup yields CDR1 LNHDA and CDR2 SQIVND (reference sequence). The V and J ends lost 3 bases and 0 bases respectively, with 14 bases between them. The CDR3 has 16 residues. This chain's CDR3 is CASSMYSRTTNYGYTF. As DNA, the CDR3 is TGTGCCAGTAGTATGTACAGTAGGACCACTAACTATGGCTACACCTTC.

The V and J genes are TRBV19 and TRBJ1-1; D is uncertain. This CDR3 contains 11 residues. Germline loops: CDR1 LNHDA, CDR2 SQIVND (reference sequence). Trimming removed 5 bases at V and 5 bases at J, with 6 bases between. The CDR3 loop is CASSGGTEAFF. CDR3 in DNA: TGTGCCAGTAGTGGCGGGACTGAAGCTTTCTTT.

The chain links TRBV2 to TRBJ2-3, with no clear D. Trimming took 8 bases from V and 1 from J, leaving 13 bases between them. CDR1 and CDR2 from the germline V gene are SNHLY and FYNNEI. This CDR3 has 14 residues. The DNA of the CDR3 is TGTGCCAGCTTTTGGGCTACCGGCACAGATACGCAGTATTTT. Encoded protein: CASFWATGTDTQYF. The full variable domain, its missing parts supplied by reference TRBV2 and TRBJ2-3, is EPEVTQTPSHQVTQMGQEVILRCVPISNHLYFYWYRQILGQKVEFLVSFYNNEISEKSEIFDDQFSVERPDGSNFTLKIRSTKLEDSAMYFCASFWATGTDTQYFGPGTRLTVL.

There are a few counts of this clone. This chain uses TRBV7-8 with TRBJ2-1, with TRBD2 as a possible D gene (6 bases). The germline V and J ends were trimmed by 5 bases and 5 bases, with 25 bases remaining between them. Germline V gene data show CDR1 as SGHVS and CDR2 as FQNEAQ. The CDR3 totals 18 residues. The CDR3 nucleotides are TGTGCCAGCAGCAAACACCACCGGGAGACCAGAAGAAACAATGAGCAGTTCTTC. It codes for CASSKHHRETRRNNEQFF.

The chain recombines TRBV2 with TRBJ1-3; D is unresolved. The CDR3 runs to 15 residues. From germline, CDR1 is SNHLY and CDR2 FYNNEI. Between the trimmed V and J ends, which lost 3 bases and 0 bases, there was a span of 9 bases. CDR3 sequence (DNA): TGTGCCAGCAGTGACAGCCGGAGCTCTGGAAACACCATATATTTT. It specifies CASSDSRSSGNTIYF.

There are a few counts of this clone. V usage is TRBV7-9 and J usage is TRBJ1-3; 7 bases map to TRBD1. The length of the CDR3 is 14 residues. V lost 5 bases to trimming and J lost 2 bases; unmatched junction nucleotides: 3. The germline gives CDR1 SEHNR, CDR2 FQNEAQ (reference sequence). CDR3 DNA sequence: TGTGCCAGCAGCAGAGACAGGGCTGGAAACACCATATATTTT. Translating gives CASSRDRAGNTIYF.

CDR3 sequence: CASSFHNLGLGEQYF. The CDR3 DNA follows: TGTGCCAGCAGTTTTCACAACCTCGGGTTGGGAGAGCAGTACTTC. The chain links TRBV28 to TRBJ2-7; D gene unclear. CDR3 length equals 15 residues. The germline gives CDR1 MDHEN, CDR2 SYDVKM. Trimming removed 3 bases from V and 7 bases from J, with 19 bases in between.

V gene TRBV5-1 combines with J gene TRBJ2-2; 7 bases line up with TRBD1. In germline, CDR1 is SGHRS, CDR2 YFSETQ. CDR3 length: 16 amino acids. V trimming: 1 base; J trimming: 4 bases; junction bases outside the gene matches: 7. The CDR3 coding sequence is TGCGCCAGCAGCTTGACGGGACAGAGAACCACCGGGGAGCTGTTTTTT. Residues: CASSLTGQRTTGELFF.